This T cell receptor (beta chain) was profiled in a study of blood T cell repertoires in COVID-19. Study details: The origin of the acute and convalescent COVID-19 samples was the United States, Italy and Spain. Nucleic acid was either cDNA or gDNA, and it came from T cells, B-cell-depleted T cells, or PBMCs.

In the study's own analysis: Reference gene primers were amplified, and this amplification served to estimate nucleated cell counts. Produced via immunoSEQ multiplex PCR; TCRdb's table is partial and in-frame only. The V and J calls and clone size come from that table; D and trimming were worked out from the DNA. The data show fewer than 250,000 clones, over 80% seen once. Germline lookup yields CDR1 ENHRY and CDR2 SYGVKD. V gave up 10 bases and J gave up 4 bases; unmatched junction bases: 8. CDR3 length equals 13 residues. The sequenced sample consisted of peripheral blood. The TCR was taken from a human donor in a cohort sampled during active COVID-19. The chain joins TRBV10-3 to TRBJ2-7; 9 bases agree with TRBD1. CDR3 loop: CARVRDRAYEQYF. CDR3 coding DNA: TGTGCCAGGGTCAGGGACAGGGCTTACGAGCAGTACTTC.